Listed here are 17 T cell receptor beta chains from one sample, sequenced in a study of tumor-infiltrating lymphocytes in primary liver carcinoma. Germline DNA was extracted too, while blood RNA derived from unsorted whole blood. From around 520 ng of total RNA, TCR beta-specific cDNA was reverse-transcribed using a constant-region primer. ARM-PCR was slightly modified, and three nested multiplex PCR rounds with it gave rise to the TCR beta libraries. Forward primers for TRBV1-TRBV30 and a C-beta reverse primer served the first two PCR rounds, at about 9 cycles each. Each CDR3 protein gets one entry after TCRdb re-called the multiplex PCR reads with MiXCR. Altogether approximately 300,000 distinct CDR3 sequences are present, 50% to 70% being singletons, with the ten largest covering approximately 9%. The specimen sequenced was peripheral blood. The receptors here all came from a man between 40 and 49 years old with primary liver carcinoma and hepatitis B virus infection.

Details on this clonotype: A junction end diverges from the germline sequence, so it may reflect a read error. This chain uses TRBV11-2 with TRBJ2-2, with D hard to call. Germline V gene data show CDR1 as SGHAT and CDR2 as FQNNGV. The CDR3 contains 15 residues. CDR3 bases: TGTGCCGGCAGCTTAAGGACCCGGGACACCGGGGAGCTGTTTTTT. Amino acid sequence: CAGSLRTRDTGELFF.

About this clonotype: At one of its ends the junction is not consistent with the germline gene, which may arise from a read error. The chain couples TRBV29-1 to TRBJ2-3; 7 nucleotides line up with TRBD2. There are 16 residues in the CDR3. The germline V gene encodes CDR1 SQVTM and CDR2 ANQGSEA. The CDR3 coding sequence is TGCAGCGTTGTCCCCTCACTAGCGCGAGTCACAGATACGCAGTACTTT. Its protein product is CSVVPSLARVTDTQYF.

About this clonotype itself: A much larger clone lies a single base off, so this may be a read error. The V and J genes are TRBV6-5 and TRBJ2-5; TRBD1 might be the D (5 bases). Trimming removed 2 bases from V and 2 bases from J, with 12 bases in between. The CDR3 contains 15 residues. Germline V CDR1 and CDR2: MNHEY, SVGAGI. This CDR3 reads CASSYGDSVQETQYF. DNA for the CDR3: TGTGCCAGCAGTTACGGTGACAGCGTTCAAGAGACCCAGTACTTC.

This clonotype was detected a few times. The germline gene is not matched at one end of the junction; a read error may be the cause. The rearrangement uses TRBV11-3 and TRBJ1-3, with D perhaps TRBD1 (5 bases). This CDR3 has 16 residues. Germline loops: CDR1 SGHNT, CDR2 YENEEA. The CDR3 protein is CASSPGDPGTGNSIYF. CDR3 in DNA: TGTGCCAGCAGCCCCGGGGATCCGGGGACTGGAAACTCCATATATTTT.

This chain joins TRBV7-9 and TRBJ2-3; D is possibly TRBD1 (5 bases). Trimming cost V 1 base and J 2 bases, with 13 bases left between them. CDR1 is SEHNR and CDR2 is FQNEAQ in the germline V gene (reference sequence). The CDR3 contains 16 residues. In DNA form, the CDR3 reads TGTGCCAGCAGCTTAGGGCAGGGCTCCCACACAGATACGCAGTATTTT. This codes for CASSLGQGSHTDTQYF.

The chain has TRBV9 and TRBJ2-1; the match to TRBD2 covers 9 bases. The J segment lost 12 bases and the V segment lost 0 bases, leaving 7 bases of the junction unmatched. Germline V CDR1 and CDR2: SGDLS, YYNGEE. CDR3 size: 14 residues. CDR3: CASSVGAGGIAQFF. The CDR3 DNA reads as TGTGCCAGCAGCGTAGGGGCGGGAGGGATCGCGCAGTTCTTC.

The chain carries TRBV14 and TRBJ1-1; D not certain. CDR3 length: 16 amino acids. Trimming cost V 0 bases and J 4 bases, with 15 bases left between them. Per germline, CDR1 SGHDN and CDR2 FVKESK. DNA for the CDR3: TGTGCCAGCAGCCAAGACCAGGAGGTCGTTGGCACTGAAGCTTTCTTT. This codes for CASSQDQEVVGTEAFF.

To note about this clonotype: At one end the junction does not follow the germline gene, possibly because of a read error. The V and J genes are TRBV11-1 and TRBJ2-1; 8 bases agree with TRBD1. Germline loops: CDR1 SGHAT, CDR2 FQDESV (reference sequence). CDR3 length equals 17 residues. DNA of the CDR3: TGTACCAGTAGATCCCGGGACAGGTCTTTCTCCTACAATGAGCAGTTCTTC. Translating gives CTSRSRDRSFSYNEQFF.

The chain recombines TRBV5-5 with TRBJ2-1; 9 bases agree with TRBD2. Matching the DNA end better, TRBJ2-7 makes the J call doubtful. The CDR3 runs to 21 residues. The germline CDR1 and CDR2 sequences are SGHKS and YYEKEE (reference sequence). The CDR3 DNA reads TGTGCCAGCAGCTGGACGGCCCAGACAGACGGACTAGCGAGCCCCTACAATGAGCAGTACTTC. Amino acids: CASSWTAQTDGLASPYNEQYF.

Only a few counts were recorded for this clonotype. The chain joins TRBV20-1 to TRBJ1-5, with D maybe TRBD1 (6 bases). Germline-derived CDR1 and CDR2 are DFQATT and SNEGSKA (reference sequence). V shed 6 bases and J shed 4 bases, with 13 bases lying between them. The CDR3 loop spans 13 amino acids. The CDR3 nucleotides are TGCAGTGCAGGGGGAGGGGGGAATCAGCCCCAGCATTTT. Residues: CSAGGGGNQPQHF.

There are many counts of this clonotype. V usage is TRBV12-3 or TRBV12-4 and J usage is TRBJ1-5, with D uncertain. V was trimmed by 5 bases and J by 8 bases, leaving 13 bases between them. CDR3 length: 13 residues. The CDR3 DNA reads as TGTGCCAGCAGTCCCAATCTCGGGGAGCCCCAGCATTTT. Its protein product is CASSPNLGEPQHF.

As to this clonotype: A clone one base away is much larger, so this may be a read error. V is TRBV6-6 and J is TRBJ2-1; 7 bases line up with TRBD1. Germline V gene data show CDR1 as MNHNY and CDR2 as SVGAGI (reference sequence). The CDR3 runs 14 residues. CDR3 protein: CASSYTGVINKQFF. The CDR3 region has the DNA TGTGCCAGCAGTTATACAGGGGTGATCAATAAGCAGTTCTTC.

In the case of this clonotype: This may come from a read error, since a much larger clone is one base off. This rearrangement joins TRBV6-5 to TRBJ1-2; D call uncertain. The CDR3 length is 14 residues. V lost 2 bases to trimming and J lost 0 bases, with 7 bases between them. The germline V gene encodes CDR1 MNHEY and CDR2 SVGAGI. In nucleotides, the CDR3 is TGTGCCAGCAGTTACGCGGGGTCTAACTATGGCTACACCTTC. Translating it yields CASSYAGSNYGYTF.

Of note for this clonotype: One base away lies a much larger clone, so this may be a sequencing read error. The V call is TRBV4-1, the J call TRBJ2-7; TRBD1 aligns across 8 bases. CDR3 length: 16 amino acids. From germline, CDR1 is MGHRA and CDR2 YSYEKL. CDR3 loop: CANSQTTAGGEYEQYF. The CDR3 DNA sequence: TGCGCCAACAGCCAAACCACCGCAGGGGGCGAATACGAGCAGTACTTC.

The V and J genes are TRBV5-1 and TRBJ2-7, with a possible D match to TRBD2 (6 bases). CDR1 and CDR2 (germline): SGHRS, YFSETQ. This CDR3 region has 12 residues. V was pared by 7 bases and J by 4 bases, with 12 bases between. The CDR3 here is CASASGDYEQYF. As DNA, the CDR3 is TGCGCCAGCGCCTCGGGGGATTACGAGCAGTACTTC. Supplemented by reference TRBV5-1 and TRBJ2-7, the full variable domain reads KAGVTQTPRYLIKTRGQQVTLSCSPISGHRSVSWYQQTPGQGLQFLFEYFSETQRNKGNFPGRFSGRQFSNSRSEMNVSTLELGDSALYLCASASGDYEQYFGPGTRLTVT.

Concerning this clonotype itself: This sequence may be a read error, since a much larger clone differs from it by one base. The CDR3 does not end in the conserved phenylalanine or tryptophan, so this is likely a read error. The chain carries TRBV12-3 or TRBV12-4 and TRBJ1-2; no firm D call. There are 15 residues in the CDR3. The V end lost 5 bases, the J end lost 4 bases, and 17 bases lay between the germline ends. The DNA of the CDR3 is TGTGCCAGCAGTGAGGACCTCCTGCCCTTCTATGGCTACACCTCC. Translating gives CASSEDLLPFYGYTS.

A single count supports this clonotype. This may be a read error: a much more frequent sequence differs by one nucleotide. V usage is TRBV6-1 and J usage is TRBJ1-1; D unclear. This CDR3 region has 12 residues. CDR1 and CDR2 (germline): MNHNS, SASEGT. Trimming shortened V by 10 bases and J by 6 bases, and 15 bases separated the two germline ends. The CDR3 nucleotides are TGTGCCACCACGTTGAGCGGATCTGAAGCTTTCTTT. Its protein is CATTLSGSEAFF.